These 23 T cell receptor beta chains came from one sample sequenced in a study of metastatic and nonmetastatic thyroid tumors. All patients were treatment-naive before thyroid surgery. MiXCR was used by TCRdb to re-call the PCR reads. The sample lists fewer than 6,500 clones, 25% to 40% occurring once. What was sequenced was tumor tissue. Every receptor here comes from a female donor with papillary thyroid cancer or a benign thyroid nodule (not recorded which). Some clones in this sample may be carry-over from other donors' samples.

The chain employs TRBV3-1 and TRBJ2-6; D remains unclear. Looked up from germline, CDR1 is LGHDT and CDR2 is YNNKEL (reference sequence). The CDR3 contains 15 residues. Trimming stripped 0 bases from V and 6 bases from J, with 9 bases between. In DNA form, the CDR3 reads TGTGCCAGCAGCCAAGAGTCGGTCGAGGCCAACGTCCTGACTTTC. It translates to CASSQESVEANVLTF.

With regard to this clone: This CDR3 fails to terminate in the conserved phenylalanine or tryptophan, so it likely reflects a read error. The chain links TRBV30 to TRBJ2-3, with 8 bases that match TRBD2. Trimming cost V 8 bases and J 6 bases; bases outside gene matches: 10. The CDR3 contains 13 residues. The germline gives CDR1 GTSNPN, CDR2 SVGIG (reference sequence). In DNA form, the CDR3 reads TGTGCCAACAGCGGGAGTCGTAAGGATACGCAGTATATT. Translating it yields CANSGSRKDTQYI.

V gene TRBV6-1 combines with J gene TRBJ2-7; 9 bases are shared with TRBD2. This CDR3 has 12 amino acids. Germline assignment: CDR1 MNHNS and CDR2 SASEGT. The trim removed 7 bases at V and 5 bases at J, leaving 3 bases unmatched. CDR3 sequence (DNA): TGTGCCAGCAAGCTAGCGGGACACGAGCAGTACTTC. It encodes CASKLAGHEQYF.

This clone was counted many times. The chain uses TRBV7-3 and TRBJ2-1; the match to TRBD2 covers 10 bases. The V segment lost 3 bases and the J segment 5 bases; nucleotides outside the gene matches: 4. Germline V gives CDR1 SGHTA, CDR2 FQGTGA. The CDR3 totals 15 residues. CDR3 DNA: TGTGCCAGCAGCTTCAACCTAGCGGGGGACAATGAGCAGTTCTTC. It translates to CASSFNLAGDNEQFF.

This clone is labeled as medium-sized. The V and J genes are TRBV19 and TRBJ2-1, with 11 nucleotides matching TRBD2. Germline V gene lookup returns CDR1 LNHDA and CDR2 SQIVND (reference sequence). The ends lost 0 bases at V and 16 bases at J; junction bases unmatched: 11. The CDR3 has 15 amino acids. The CDR3 sequence: CASSIDLGLAGRVFF. The CDR3 DNA sequence: TGTGCCAGTAGTATAGACCTCGGACTAGCGGGCCGGGTCTTCTTC.

This sequence joins TRBV18 and TRBJ2-7, with 8 nucleotides matching TRBD1. Trimming cost V 3 bases and J 4 bases; bases outside gene matches: 11. Germline lookup yields CDR1 KGHSH and CDR2 LQKENI. CDR3 length: 16 residues. CDR3 nucleotide sequence: TGTGCCAGCTCACCGTATTCAGGGGGCGCAGGATACGAGCAGTACTTC. It is translated as CASSPYSGGAGYEQYF.

Concerning this clone itself: A junction boundary mismatches the germline segment, possibly from a read error. This sequence joins TRBV3-1 and TRBJ1-2; 8 positions match TRBD1. CDR1 and CDR2 from the germline V gene are LGHDT and YNNKEL (reference sequence). This CDR3 region has 15 residues. The DNA for the CDR3 is TGTGCCAGCAGCCAAGATCATGCTGAGCCAGGGGGCTGCACCTTC. It translates to CASSQDHAEPGGCTF. Variable domain in full (rest from reference TRBV3-1 and TRBJ1-2): DTAVSQTPKYLVTQMGNDKSIKCEQNLGHDTMYWYKQDSKKFLKIMFSYNNKELIINETVPNRFSPKSPDKAHLNLHINSLELGDSAVYFCASSQDHAEPGGCTFGSGTRLTVV.

In this sample, this clone turned up many times. The gene calls are TRBV5-1 and TRBJ2-7; D gene ambiguous. Trimming took 8 bases from V and 5 from J, leaving 17 bases between them. The CDR3 length is 13 residues. Germline V gene sequence: CDR1 SGHRS, CDR2 YFSETQ. The CDR3 sequence is CASGSPSVDEQYF. In nucleotides, the CDR3 is TGCGCCAGTGGTAGCCCCTCCGTGGACGAGCAGTACTTC.

This clone was found many times. The chain recombines TRBV9 with TRBJ1-6, with TRBD1 matching over 7 bases. Germline CDR1 SGDLS, CDR2 YYNGEE. This CDR3 is built from 15 residues. V trimming: 4 bases; J trimming: 10 bases; junction bases outside the gene matches: 11. In DNA, the CDR3 is TGTGCCAGCAGCCCAAACCCTACAGGGGACTCACCCCTCCACTTT. As protein: CASSPNPTGDSPLHF.

Many counts were recorded for this clone. A much larger clone lies one base from this, so it may be a read error. V usage is TRBV7-8 and J usage is TRBJ2-7; the D is unclear. This CDR3 region has 11 residues. CDR1 is SGHVS and CDR2 is FQNEAQ in the germline V gene. Trimming took off 2 bases at V and 3 bases at J, with 2 bases between the two ends. CDR3 nucleotide sequence: TGTGCCAGCAGCTTATGCTACGAGCAGTACTTC. Translation: CASSLCYEQYF.

This CDR3 is CASNLRGGYEQYF. The CDR3 DNA sequence: TGTGCCAGCAATCTTAGGGGGGGCTACGAGCAGTACTTC. The gene calls are TRBV12-3 or TRBV12-4 and TRBJ2-7; D is perhaps TRBD2 (7 bases). The CDR3 is 13 amino acids. The V gene lost 7 bases and the J gene lost 3 bases, with 13 bases spanning the gap.

The chain employs TRBV11-2 and TRBJ2-7; tentatively, D is TRBD1 or TRBD2 (6 bases each). Germline loops: CDR1 SGHAT, CDR2 FQNNGV. The CDR3 totals 16 residues. V was trimmed by 1 base and J by 5 bases, leaving 18 bases between them. CDR3 loop: CASSLGGTWLIDEQYF. The DNA of the CDR3 is TGTGCCAGCAGCTTAGGCGGGACATGGCTTATTGACGAGCAGTACTTC.

The genes are TRBV20-1 and TRBJ1-5; D might be TRBD1 (5 bases). CDR3 length: 13 residues. Germline lookup yields CDR1 DFQATT and CDR2 SNEGSKA (reference sequence). The ends were cut back, 6 bases at V and 1 base at J, with 10 bases in the middle. CDR3 in amino acids: CSAIGVSNQPQHF. In DNA form, the CDR3 reads TGCAGTGCCATAGGGGTCAGCAATCAGCCCCAGCATTTT.

This clone was picked up a small number of times. Since a much larger clone is just one base distant, this may be a read error. This chain links TRBV2 with TRBJ1-4, with D tentatively TRBD1 (5 bases). Germline V gives CDR1 SNHLY, CDR2 FYNNEI. There are 15 residues in the CDR3. The CDR3 loop is CASGEAQGTNEKLFF. CDR3 in DNA: TGTGCCAGCGGTGAAGCGCAGGGAACTAATGAAAAACTGTTTTTT.

This clone was observed many times. The chain uses TRBV9 and TRBJ2-5; D not certain. Germline V CDR1 and CDR2: SGDLS, YYNGEE. CDR3 length equals 13 residues. The germline V and J ends were trimmed by 3 bases and 4 bases, with 10 bases remaining between them. CDR3 in amino acids: CASSGGTLETQYF. The CDR3 nucleotides read TGTGCCAGCAGCGGGGGTACTCTAGAGACCCAGTACTTC.

This clone was detected many times. This chain uses TRBV20-1 with TRBJ2-1; tentatively, D is TRBD2 (6 bases). This CDR3 has 15 amino acids. V was shortened by 3 bases and J by 7 bases, with 19 bases between the two germline ends. Germline CDR1 reads DFQATT; CDR2 reads SNEGSKA (reference sequence). In DNA form, the CDR3 reads TGCAGTGCTAGTGATCATCGGGACTCTATTAATGAGCAGTTCTTC. It codes for CSASDHRDSINEQFF.

As to this clone: The junction departs from germline at one end; a sequencing error may be responsible. The chain is built from TRBV2 and TRBJ1-2, with 12 bases matching TRBD1. This CDR3 has 13 residues. Germline CDR1 and CDR2: SNHLY and FYNNEI. CDR3 nucleotides: TGTGCCAGAAGGGACAGGGGGCTGGGGGGCTACAACTTC. Encoded protein: CARRDRGLGGYNF.

This rearrangement joins TRBV19 to TRBJ1-6, with TRBD1 matching 7 bases. V gave up 3 bases and J gave up 6 bases; unmatched junction bases: 5. The CDR3 spans 15 residues. Germline V gene sequence: CDR1 LNHDA, CDR2 SQIVND (reference sequence). This chain's CDR3 is CASSIGGQTNSPLHF. In DNA form, the CDR3 reads TGTGCCAGTAGTATTGGGGGACAGACTAATTCACCCCTCCACTTT.

This clone showed up many times. The chain employs TRBV25-1 and TRBJ2-7; D possibly corresponds to TRBD2 (6 bases). V lost 5 bases to trimming and J lost 1 base, with 9 bases between them. CDR1 is MGHDK, CDR2 SYGVNS, per germline. The CDR3 runs 13 residues. The CDR3 loop is CASSFGGSYEQYF. CDR3 DNA: TGTGCCAGCAGTTTTGGGGGGTCCTACGAGCAGTACTTC.

The chain joins TRBV4-1 to TRBJ2-2; D uncertain. The length of the CDR3 is 12 residues. The germline V and J ends were trimmed by 0 bases and 4 bases, with 0 bases remaining between them. The germline V gene has CDR1 MGHRA and CDR2 YSYEKL. The CDR3 region is CASSQDTGELFF. Here the CDR3 DNA reads TGCGCCAGCAGCCAAGACACCGGGGAGCTGTTTTTT.

The chain carries TRBV20-1 and TRBJ2-7, with D possibly TRBD1 on 5 matching bases. Germline V gene sequence: CDR1 DFQATT, CDR2 SNEGSKA (reference sequence). The CDR3 is 13 amino acids. V dropped 0 bases and J dropped 1 base, with 7 bases sitting between them. The CDR3 DNA is TGCAGTGCTAGAGATCGGACATCCTACGAGCAGTACTTC. This translates into CSARDRTSYEQYF.

In this sample, this clone turned up many times. Other DNA sequences in the sample encode the same CDR3. The gene calls are TRBV5-5 and TRBJ2-5, with 13 nucleotides matching TRBD2. The CDR3 totals 16 residues. Trimming removed 3 bases from V and 1 base from J; junction bases left unmatched: 3. The germline gives CDR1 SGHKS, CDR2 YYEKEE (reference sequence). Written as DNA, the CDR3 is TGTGCCAGCAGCTCCGGACTAGCGGGGGTCCAAGAGACCCAGTACTTC. Translation: CASSSGLAGVQETQYF.

V is TRBV20-1 and J is TRBJ1-2; 9 bases map to TRBD1. The trim removed 6 bases at V and 13 bases at J, leaving 15 bases unmatched. The CDR3 totals 13 residues. Germline V gene data show CDR1 as DFQATT and CDR2 as SNEGSKA (reference sequence). The DNA of the CDR3 is TGCAGTGCCGAACGCCCCGGGACAGGGACCGGCACCTTC. This gives the protein CSAERPGTGTGTF.